The subject of this entry is one T cell receptor (beta chain). Between the trimmed V and J ends, which lost 3 bases and 2 bases, there was a span of 8 bases. CDR1 is SGHNT and CDR2 is YYREEE in the germline V gene (reference sequence). The CDR3 loop spans 14 amino acids. This entry comes from a study of blood T cell repertoires in COVID-19. Overall study: Donors in the United States, Italy and Spain gave samples during acute or convalescent COVID-19.

The table came from immunoSEQ multiplex PCR; TCRdb's copy has only in-frame clones and leaves some out. This table holds about 57,000 clones, about 80% found once. The sample comprised peripheral blood. V and J are TRBV5-4 and TRBJ2-2; D not certain. The TCR originated in a man in his sixties with acute or convalescent COVID-19. CDR3 sequence (DNA): TGTGCCAGCAGCTCCGGGTCAAACACCGGGGAGCTGTTTTTT. Protein sequence: CASSSGSNTGELFF.